The T cell receptor beta chain described here comes from a study of Ad26.COV2.S vaccination and SARS-CoV-2 variants. In the study overall: Ad26.COV2.S given intramuscularly, once or twice 56 days apart. Study findings and constraints: Non-spike TCR breadth did not differ much between vaccine and placebo recipients. Overall T cell responses may have been underestimated by the analyses of TCR breadth and depth.

A note on this clone: No antigen is known for it.

The treatment here: 19 received Ad26.COV2.S at low or high dose, single or two shots; about 5 received placebo; per-sample allocation not given. The study sampled participants on day 63 after the first vaccine or placebo injection. Profiling relied on immunoSEQ multiplex PCR, and the TCRdb table lists in-frame clones only, not all of them. The top ten hold approximately 4.3% of the sample, which has about 440,000 clones, less than 95% seen once. Germline trimming cut 5 bases from V and 5 bases from J; bases unmatched to any gene: 5. Germline V gene lookup returns CDR1 SNHLY and CDR2 FYNNEI. This CDR3 contains 14 residues.

The V gene is TRBV2, the J gene TRBJ2-2; 7 bases line up with TRBD1. This receptor was obtained from a person between 18 and 60 years old who received the Ad26.COV2.S COVID-19 vaccine or a placebo. The sample in question was peripheral blood, obtained in a trial of Ad26.COV2.S vaccine versus placebo. CDR3 region: CASSLLQGTGELFF. For the CDR3, the DNA is TGTGCCAGCAGTTTACTACAGGGGACCGGGGAGCTGTTTTTT.